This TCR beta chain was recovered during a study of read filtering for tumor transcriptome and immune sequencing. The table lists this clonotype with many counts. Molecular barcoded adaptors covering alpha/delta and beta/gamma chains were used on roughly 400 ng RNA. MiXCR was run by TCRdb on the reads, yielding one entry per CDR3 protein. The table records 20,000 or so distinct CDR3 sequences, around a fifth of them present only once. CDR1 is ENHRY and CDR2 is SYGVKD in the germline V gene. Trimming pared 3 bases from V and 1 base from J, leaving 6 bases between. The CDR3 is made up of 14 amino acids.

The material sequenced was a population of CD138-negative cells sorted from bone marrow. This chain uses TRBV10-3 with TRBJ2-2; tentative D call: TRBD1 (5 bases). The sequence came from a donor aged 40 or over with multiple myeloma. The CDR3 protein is CAISEQENTGELFF. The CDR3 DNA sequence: TGTGCCATCAGTGAACAGGAGAACACCGGGGAGCTGTTTTTT.